Included here is one TCR beta chain sequence, with context. This sample stems from a study of blood T cell repertoires in COVID-19. The CDR3 is made up of 14 amino acids. V was clipped by 4 bases and J by 6 bases; unmatched bases: 6. Germline V CDR1 and CDR2: MNHEY, SVGAGI. The method was immunoSEQ multiplex PCR; TCRdb's version includes in-frame clones alone and lacks a portion of them. The sample consists of tens of thousands of clones, around 87% of them appearing once. V is TRBV6-5 and J is TRBJ2-3; TRBD2 matches 8 bases. The source is a human donor in a cohort sampled during active COVID-19. The sequenced sample consisted of peripheral blood. The CDR3 protein is CASSFIAGSDTQYF. Here the CDR3 DNA reads TGTGCCAGCAGTTTCATAGCGGGAAGTGATACGCAGTATTTT.